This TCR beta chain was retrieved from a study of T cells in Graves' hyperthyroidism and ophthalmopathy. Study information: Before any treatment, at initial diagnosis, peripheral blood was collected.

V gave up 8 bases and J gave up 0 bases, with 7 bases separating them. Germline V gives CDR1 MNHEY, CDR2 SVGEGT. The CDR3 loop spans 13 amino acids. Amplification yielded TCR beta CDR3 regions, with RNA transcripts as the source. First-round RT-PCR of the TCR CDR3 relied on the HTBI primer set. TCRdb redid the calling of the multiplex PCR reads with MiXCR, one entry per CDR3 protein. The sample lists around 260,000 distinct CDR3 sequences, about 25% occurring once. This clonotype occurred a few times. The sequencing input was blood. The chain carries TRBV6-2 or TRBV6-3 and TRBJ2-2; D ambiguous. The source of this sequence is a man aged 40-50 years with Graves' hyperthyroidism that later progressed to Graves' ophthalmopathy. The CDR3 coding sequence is TGTGCCAGCCACCTCTCGAACACCGGGGAGCTGTTTTTT. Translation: CASHLSNTGELFF.